Below are 20 T cell receptor beta chains sequenced from a single sample in a study of shared clonotypes between healthy human individuals. The naive CD8 subset, CD45RO-negative cells positively selected for CCR7, excluded terminally differentiated effector memory CD45RA+ cells. Method: immunoSEQ multiplex PCR; TCRdb's copy keeps in-frame clones and lacks some. Of some 1,900,000 clones in the sample, approximately 94% were seen once. The sequenced sample consisted of naive CD8+ T cells sorted from blood. Every receptor here comes from a young man in good health.

The V gene is TRBV28, the J gene TRBJ2-7; no clear D gene. Per the germline V gene, CDR1 is MDHEN and CDR2 is SYDVKM. This CDR3 contains 15 residues. V was clipped by 7 bases and J by 7 bases, with 23 bases between them. The CDR3 loop is CASTIGLAPGGEQYF. CDR3 DNA: TGTGCCAGCACCATCGGCCTGGCTCCTGGTGGTGAGCAGTACTTC.

The chain has TRBV4-3 and TRBJ2-7, with 9 bases identical to TRBD2. CDR1 and CDR2 from the germline V gene are LGHNA and YSLEER. The length of the CDR3 is 15 residues. With V trimmed by 4 bases and J by 0 bases, 4 bases remained unmatched. The CDR3 DNA sequence: TGCGCCAGCAGCCGACTAGCGGACAGCTCCTACGAGCAGTACTTC. This sequence encodes CASSRLADSSYEQYF.

This clone was recorded only once. The rearrangement uses TRBV28 and TRBJ2-1; 8 bases agree with TRBD2. The CDR3 is made up of 16 amino acids. Trimming removed 3 bases from V and 8 bases from J; junction bases left unmatched: 12. Per the germline V gene, CDR1 is MDHEN and CDR2 is SYDVKM. The CDR3 sequence is CASSLWAVSGKYEQFF. DNA of the CDR3: TGTGCCAGCAGTTTGTGGGCGGTTAGCGGGAAGTATGAGCAGTTCTTC.

The chain has TRBV27 and TRBJ1-1; 8 positions match TRBD1. Germline CDR1 and CDR2: MNHEY and SMNVEV (reference sequence). The V segment lost 6 bases and the J segment 0 bases; nucleotides outside the gene matches: 3. The length of the CDR3 is 14 residues. DNA for the CDR3: TGTGCCAGCAGACAGGGGGGGATGAACACTGAAGCTTTCTTT. This gives the protein CASRQGGMNTEAFF.

The V gene is TRBV4-3, the J gene TRBJ2-1; 9 nucleotides line up with TRBD2. With V trimmed by 1 base and J by 9 bases, 10 bases remained unmatched. CDR1 is LGHNA, CDR2 YSLEER, per germline. This CDR3 region has 16 residues. The CDR3, as DNA: TGCGCCAGCAGCCAAGGTTGGGCTAGCGGGACGGCTGAGCAGTTCTTC. Encoded protein: CASSQGWASGTAEQFF.

The chain links TRBV6-5 to TRBJ2-1, with TRBD1 as a possible D gene (6 bases). Germline CDR1 MNHEY, CDR2 SVGAGI. This CDR3 has 16 residues. Between the trimmed V and J ends, which lost 0 bases and 5 bases, there was a span of 14 bases. CDR3 in amino acids: CASSYSTGLHHNEQFF. The CDR3 DNA reads TGTGCCAGCAGTTACTCGACAGGACTGCATCACAATGAGCAGTTCTTC.

The CDR3 region has the DNA TGTGCCATCAGTGATTTATACGGAGTAGCCAAAAACATTCAGTACTTC. It translates to CAISDLYGVAKNIQYF. V is TRBV10-3 and J is TRBJ2-4; D not certain. Germline V lookup: CDR1 ENHRY, CDR2 SYGVKD. The CDR3 spans 16 residues. V lost 3 bases and J lost 0, with 12 bases in between.

The rearrangement uses TRBV25-1 and TRBJ2-1, with D possibly being TRBD2 (6 bases). Per the germline V gene, CDR1 is MGHDK and CDR2 is SYGVNS. Trimming took off 4 bases at V and 3 bases at J, with 10 bases between the two ends. CDR3 size: 14 residues. CDR3 coding DNA: TGTGCCAGCAGTGTCGGGACTCTCTACAATGAGCAGTTCTTC. Encoded protein: CASSVGTLYNEQFF.

The chain couples TRBV5-6 to TRBJ2-7, with D possibly TRBD1 on 5 matching bases. This CDR3 has 14 residues. Germline V gene data show CDR1 as SGHDT and CDR2 as YYEEEE. Trimming removed 4 bases from V and 5 bases from J, with 16 bases in between. The chain's CDR3 is CASSPVAGKDEQYF. The CDR3 DNA reads as TGTGCCAGCAGCCCCGTTGCAGGGAAGGACGAGCAGTACTTC.

This chain links TRBV6-4 with TRBJ2-1; 8 positions agree with TRBD2. Looked up from germline, CDR1 is MRHNA and CDR2 is SNTAGT. V lost 4 bases, J lost 0 bases, and 8 bases stayed unmatched. The CDR3 has 17 residues. CDR3 region: CASSVVSGASSYNEQFF. The CDR3 coding sequence is TGTGCCAGCAGTGTCGTTAGCGGGGCGAGCTCCTACAATGAGCAGTTCTTC.

Only a few counts were recorded for this clone. This chain connects TRBV9 to TRBJ1-2; D uncertain. The CDR3 sequence is 14 residues long. Germline CDR1 SGDLS, CDR2 YYNGEE. V was trimmed by 2 bases and J by 4 bases, leaving 12 bases between them. CDR3 sequence (DNA): TGTGCCAGCAGCGTGGTCCCGGCGGGCTATGGCTACACCTTC. Its translation: CASSVVPAGYGYTF.

V is TRBV6-1 and J is TRBJ1-6; weak D call: TRBD1 (5 bases). The CDR3 sequence is 14 residues long. The germline V gene has CDR1 MNHNS and CDR2 SASEGT. Trimming took off 3 bases at V and 4 bases at J, with 7 bases between the two ends. CDR3 in amino acids: CASSDWGYNSPLHF. The CDR3 DNA sequence: TGTGCCAGCAGTGACTGGGGGTATAATTCACCCCTCCACTTT.

The genes are TRBV9 and TRBJ2-1; D is perhaps TRBD1 or TRBD2 (5 bases each). Trimming removed 6 bases at V and 0 bases at J, with 16 bases between. The CDR3 is made up of 16 amino acids. The V gene's germline CDR1 is SGDLS and CDR2 YYNGEE. The CDR3 loop is CASNPFSGSSYNEQFF. The CDR3 DNA reads as TGTGCCAGCAACCCCTTTTCAGGGAGCTCCTACAATGAGCAGTTCTTC.

The chain links TRBV27 to TRBJ2-7, with D perhaps TRBD1 or TRBD2 (5 bases each). Germline V CDR1 and CDR2: MNHEY, SMNVEV (reference sequence). V was shortened by 8 bases and J by 5 bases, with 22 bases between the two germline ends. This CDR3 is built from 15 residues. Here the CDR3 reads CASGPRDGVSDEQYF. In DNA form, the CDR3 reads TGTGCCAGCGGCCCCCGGGACGGAGTCTCGGACGAGCAGTACTTC.

This clone was picked up a small number of times. Additional DNA sequences in this sample encode the identical CDR3. The chain links TRBV5-4 to TRBJ1-1; no definite D call. The CDR3 has 12 amino acids. The germline CDR1 and CDR2 sequences are SGHNT and YYREEE (reference sequence). Between the trimmed V and J ends, which lost 2 bases and 1 base, there was a span of 3 bases. The CDR3 spells CASSLWNTEAFF. CDR3 nucleotide sequence: TGTGCCAGCAGCTTATGGAACACTGAAGCTTTCTTT.

V and J are TRBV6-5 and TRBJ1-2; 7 bases map to TRBD1. Germline V lookup: CDR1 MNHEY, CDR2 SVGAGI. The CDR3 is 13 residues long. J gave up 5 bases and V 6 bases, and 6 bases lay outside the gene matches. The CDR3 region is CASRGGQWYGYTF. CDR3 nucleotides: TGTGCCAGCAGGGGGGGACAGTGGTATGGCTACACCTTC.

The chain joins TRBV6-5 to TRBJ2-7; D gene ambiguous. The V end lost 2 bases, the J end lost 3 bases, and 8 bases lay between the germline ends. The CDR3 sequence is 13 residues long. In germline, CDR1 is MNHEY, CDR2 SVGAGI. The chain's CDR3 is CASSYGSLYEQYF. The CDR3 nucleotides read TGTGCCAGCAGTTACGGCAGTCTCTACGAGCAGTACTTC.

Points on this clone: As the CDR3 is not closed by the conserved phenylalanine or tryptophan, this likely results from a read error. The chain couples TRBV30 to TRBJ1-2; D gene unclear. The germline V gene encodes CDR1 GTSNPN and CDR2 SVGIG (reference sequence). The CDR3 totals 11 residues. V was pared by 1 base and J by 7 bases, with 7 bases between. The CDR3, as DNA: TGTGCCTGGAGTGAGGGCGTTGGCTACACCCTC. The encoded protein is CAWSEGVGYTL.

The genes are TRBV5-6 and TRBJ2-2, with D possibly being TRBD1 or TRBD2 (5 bases each). V was pared by 0 bases and J by 6 bases, with 9 bases between. The CDR3 runs 14 residues. The germline CDR1 and CDR2 sequences are SGHDT and YYEEEE. In DNA form, the CDR3 reads TGTGCCAGCAGCTTGGGAGGGGATCCCGGGGAGCTGTTTTTT. This codes for CASSLGGDPGELFF.

In the case of this clone: The same CDR3 can be traced to other DNA sequences in this sample. This sequence joins TRBV11-2 and TRBJ2-7, with no clear D. The CDR3 totals 12 residues. Germline CDR1 reads SGHAT; CDR2 reads FQNNGV. Deletions cut 3 bases from V and 3 bases from J, with 6 bases between. The CDR3 region has the DNA TGTGCCAGCAGCTTTCCAGGCTACGAGCAGTACTTC. This gives the protein CASSFPGYEQYF.